This is a list of T cell receptor beta chains from one sample in a study of blood T cell repertoires in COVID-19. Assay: immunoSEQ multiplex PCR; the TCRdb copy retains only in-frame clones and omits some. The table includes 35,000 to 50,000 clones, roughly nine tenths detected once. The sequencing sample was made of peripheral blood. Receptors were obtained from a man aged 70 or older with active COVID-19. Each CDR3 is given with its conserved first and last residue. Each record gives: D gene, clone size, V gene, J gene, CDR3 DNA, CDR3 protein. The D gene is left open where the match is weak. Size is stated for part of the rows, as once, few or many counts, or as a class when the clone is expanded.

>.|.|TRBV28|TRBJ1-5
TGTGCCAGCACTTCCCCGACAAGGAGGAAAAGCAATCAGCCCCAGCATTTT
CASTSPTRRKSNQPQHF
>.|.|TRBV4-1|TRBJ2-7
TGCGCCAGCAGCCAAGGATCCAGGGAAGTATACGAGCAGTACTTC
CASSQGSREVYEQYF
>TRBD1|.|TRBV29-1|TRBJ1-4
TGCAGCGCCGAAACTGACAGGGCCCGAGGAAAACTGTTTTTT
CSAETDRARGKLFF
>.|.|TRBV10-2|TRBJ2-7
TGCGCCAGCAGTGATGGGTCTAGCGAGTTTTACGAGCAGTACTTC
CASSDGSSEFYEQYF
>TRBD1|.|TRBV9|TRBJ2-6
TGTGCCAGCAGCGTCCGGGACAGGGGGACTGGGGCCAACGTCCTGACTTTC
CASSVRDRGTGANVLTF
>.|.|TRBV7-2|TRBJ2-2
TGTGCCAGCAGCCGGAGGTGGACGAACACCGGGGAGCTGTTTTTT
CASSRRWTNTGELFF
>TRBD1|.|TRBV5-1|TRBJ2-1
TGCGCCAGCAGCCCATTCCTGACAGGGTTCTACAATGAGCAGTTCTTC
CASSPFLTGFYNEQFF
>.|once|TRBV6-5|TRBJ2-6
TGTGCCAGCAGCGACCAGGGACTTGGGGCCAACGTCCTGACTTTC
CASSDQGLGANVLTF
>TRBD1|few|TRBV6-5|TRBJ1-1
TGTGCCAGCAGCCGTACGACAGGGGCGCTTGAAGCTTTCTTT
CASSRTTGALEAFF
>.|.|TRBV9|TRBJ2-1
TGTGCCAGCAGCGTAGGCGGATTCAATGAGCAGTTCTTC
CASSVGGFNEQFF
>.|.|TRBV5-1|TRBJ1-1
TGCGCCAGCAGCGTATCCGGGGGGGCGAACACTGAAGCTTTCTTT
CASSVSGGANTEAFF
>.|.|TRBV2|TRBJ2-7
TGTGCCAGCAAATTCCGGGATACGAACGAGCAGTACTTC
CASKFRDTNEQYF
>.|.|TRBV12-3/TRBV12-4|TRBJ1-2
TGTGCCAGCAGTTTCACAGGGAGGGATGGCTACACCTTC
CASSFTGRDGYTF
>.|.|TRBV15|TRBJ2-2
TGTGCCACCAGCTCCTGGCGATCCACAGTCAGGGGACAGAACACCGGGGAGCTGTTTTTT
CATSSWRSTVRGQNTGELFF
>.|.|TRBV28|TRBJ2-7
TGTGCCAGCAGTTTGGGGGCCTTACGGGAGCAGTACTTC
CASSLGALREQYF
>.|.|TRBV18|TRBJ1-1
TGTGCCAGCTCACCGGCCGGAACTATGAACACTGAAGCTTTCTTT
CASSPAGTMNTEAFF
>TRBD1|.|TRBV5-1|TRBJ1-2
TGCGCCAGCAGCCCCGGGACAGGCTGGGGCTACACCTTC
CASSPGTGWGYTF
>TRBD2|.|TRBV7-2|TRBJ2-7
TGTGCCAGCAGCTCTCTAGCGGGGGCCTCCTACGAGCAGTACTTC
CASSSLAGASYEQYF
>.|once|TRBV11-3|TRBJ2-1
TGTGCCAGCAGCTTAGATCGGGGCAATGAGCAGTTCTTC
CASSLDRGNEQFF
>.|.|TRBV18|TRBJ1-1
TGTGCCAGCTCATCTACAGCGAACACTGAAGCTTTCTTT
CASSSTANTEAFF
>TRBD1|.|TRBV7-2|TRBJ1-1
TGTGCCAGCAGCGCCCACAGGGGTCTGAACACTGAAGCTTTCTTT
CASSAHRGLNTEAFF
>.|.|TRBV4-3|TRBJ1-5
TGCGCCAGCAGCCAAGATCGGGTTCAGCCCCAGCATTTT
CASSQDRVQPQHF
>.|.|TRBV7-8|TRBJ2-4
TGTGCCAGCACCTCCAACCAGCAGGGGAGTCGAAACATTCAGTACTTC
CASTSNQQGSRNIQYF
>.|.|TRBV25-1|TRBJ1-4
TGTGCCAGCGGTTCCAGGTTACCAACTAATGAAAAACTGTTTTTT
CASGSRLPTNEKLFF
>.|.|TRBV6-2/TRBV6-3|TRBJ1-4
TGTGCCAGCAGTTACACGGCAGGTGCAACTAATGAAAAACTGTTTTTT
CASSYTAGATNEKLFF
>.|once|TRBV9|TRBJ1-2
TGTGCCAGCAGCGTAGGGTCAGGGAACTATGGCTACACCTTC
CASSVGSGNYGYTF
>TRBD1|.|TRBV2|TRBJ1-3
TGTGCCAGCAGTCTCAGACAGGGGGCGCAAAGAGGAAACACCATATATTTT
CASSLRQGAQRGNTIYF
>.|.|TRBV2|TRBJ1-4
TGTGCCAGCAGTCGTAGAGAACAGGGTACTAATGAAAAACTGTTTTTT
CASSRREQGTNEKLFF
>.|.|TRBV6-6|TRBJ2-1
TGTGCCAGCAAGTTATCGGGGAACTACAATGAGCAGTTCTTC
CASKLSGNYNEQFF
>TRBD2|.|TRBV7-9|TRBJ2-3
TGTGCCAGCAGCTTAGGTTCGCCTAGCGGGAAAACAGATACGCAGTATTTT
CASSLGSPSGKTDTQYF
>.|.|TRBV4-2|TRBJ1-1
TGTGCCAGCAGCCAAGATCTGGGCGGGGATTGGAGTCGCACTGAAGCTTTCTTT
CASSQDLGGDWSRTEAFF
>TRBD1|.|TRBV5-1|TRBJ1-2
TGCGCCAGCAGCTTGTCAGGACAGGACTATGGCTACACCTTC
CASSLSGQDYGYTF
>.|.|TRBV19|TRBJ2-5
TGTGCCAGTAGTGGGCAGGGTGTGGGGGAGACCCAGTACTTC
CASSGQGVGETQYF